The 31 T cell receptor beta chains in this list originate from one sample, sequenced in a study of T cell changes during pregnancy in multiple sclerosis. TCRdb's copy holds only in-frame clones and misses some; the assay was immunoSEQ multiplex PCR. The sample lists over 35,000 clones; roughly 90% were seen once. This specimen consisted of CD8+ T cells from peripheral blood mononuclear cells, obtained in the first trimester of pregnancy. The receptors derive from a female donor with multiple sclerosis, enrolled in a pregnancy study.

This sequence joins TRBV7-8 and TRBJ1-2, with D maybe TRBD1 (6 bases). The V gene lost 5 bases and the J gene lost 0 bases, with 10 bases spanning the gap. Per the germline V gene, CDR1 is SGHVS and CDR2 is FQNEAQ. This CDR3 region has 14 residues. The CDR3 DNA is TGTGCCAGCAGCCAACGGACAGCTAACTATGGCTACACCTTC. Translation gives CASSQRTANYGYTF.

This clone is a singleton in its sample. The chain recombines TRBV27 with TRBJ2-7, with D tentatively TRBD1 (7 bases). This CDR3 region has 13 residues. Trimming shortened V by 6 bases and J by 11 bases, and 20 bases separated the two germline ends. Germline V CDR1 and CDR2: MNHEY, SMNVEV (reference sequence). CDR3 bases: TGTGCCAGCAGCCCATGGCAGGGGGGCGTGGAGTACTTC. Its protein is CASSPWQGGVEYF.

The J gene is TRBJ1-1, the V gene TRBV9, with a tentative D call TRBD1 (5 bases). In germline, CDR1 is SGDLS, CDR2 YYNGEE. Trimming cost V 0 bases and J 1 base, with 13 bases left between them. There are 16 residues in the CDR3. This chain's CDR3 is CASSVGDFSRNTEAFF. CDR3 bases: TGTGCCAGCAGCGTAGGGGACTTTTCTAGGAACACTGAAGCTTTCTTT. The whole variable domain, remainder taken from reference TRBV9 and TRBJ1-1, is DSGVTQTPKHLITATGQRVTLRCSPRSGDLSVYWYQQSLDQGLQFLIQYYNGEERAKGNILERFSAQQFPDLHSELNLSSLELGDSALYFCASSVGDFSRNTEAFFGQGTRLTVV.

This sequence joins TRBV9 and TRBJ2-1, with a tentative D call TRBD2 (5 bases). From germline, CDR1 is SGDLS and CDR2 YYNGEE. V dropped 3 bases and J dropped 9 bases, with 25 bases sitting between them. This CDR3 contains 17 residues. In nucleotides, the CDR3 is TGTGCCAGCAGCGGAAGGCGTGAGGCTAGCAGGACGGGTGAGCAGTTCTTC. Translating gives CASSGRREASRTGEQFF.

This clone showed up just once. V gene TRBV27 combines with J gene TRBJ2-7; tentatively, D is TRBD1 (8 bases). Trimming shortened V by 2 bases and J by 2 bases, and 19 bases separated the two germline ends. The CDR3 has 17 residues. Germline assignment: CDR1 MNHEY and CDR2 SMNVEV (reference sequence). The CDR3 sequence is CASSLLPGQAGAYEQYF. CDR3 nucleotides: TGTGCCAGCAGTTTACTGCCGGGACAGGCGGGAGCCTACGAGCAGTACTTC.

The V gene is TRBV5-4, the J gene TRBJ1-6, with 11 bases matching TRBD1. The CDR3 covers 15 residues. Trimming cost V 4 bases and J 6 bases; bases outside gene matches: 3. The V gene's germline CDR1 is SGHNT and CDR2 YYREEE (reference sequence). The CDR3 bases are TGTGCCAGCAGCATCGGACAGGGGGCTAATTCACCCCTCCACTTT. Protein: CASSIGQGANSPLHF.

This sequence joins TRBV11-2 and TRBJ2-1; 11 nucleotides align to TRBD2. J lost 6 bases, V lost 6 bases, and 7 bases had no gene match. The CDR3 is 15 amino acids. Germline lookup yields CDR1 SGHAT and CDR2 FQNNGV. CDR3 in DNA: TGTGCCAGCAGGAAAGTAGCGGGGGGGCCCAATGAGCAGTTCTTC. Protein product: CASRKVAGGPNEQFF.

This clone was detected once. An end of the junction differs from the germline gene, which may be a read error. This rearrangement joins TRBV7-7 to TRBJ2-6; TRBD1 matches 9 bases. CDR1 and CDR2 from the germline V gene are SSHAT and FNYEAQ (reference sequence). This CDR3 has 16 residues. CDR3 protein: CASSLGTGPGANVLTF. CDR3 nucleotide sequence: TGTGCTAGCAGCTTAGGGACAGGGCCCGGGGCCAACGTCCTGACTTTC.

The chain joins TRBV19 to TRBJ2-2; D not resolved. This CDR3 comprises 14 residues. Germline-derived CDR1 and CDR2 are LNHDA and SQIVND (reference sequence). V was cut by 3 bases and J by 1 base, with 6 bases left in between. CDR3 region: CASSIGRNTGELFF. CDR3 coding DNA: TGTGCCAGTAGTATTGGGCGGAACACCGGGGAGCTGTTTTTT.

The rearrangement joins TRBV4-1 to TRBJ2-5, with D maybe TRBD2 (7 bases). The CDR3 contains 16 residues. Trimming cost V 0 bases and J 5 bases, with 16 bases left between them. Germline V gene data show CDR1 as MGHRA and CDR2 as YSYEKL. The CDR3 DNA reads as TGCGCCAGCAGCCAAGAGCAAGGGGGGGGGCTTGAGACCCAGTACTTC. This translates into CASSQEQGGGLETQYF.

The genes are TRBV9 and TRBJ2-2, with 7 positions matching TRBD1. Germline loops: CDR1 SGDLS, CDR2 YYNGEE. The V gene end was trimmed by 3 bases and the J gene end by 5 bases; junction bases not matched to a gene: 4. This CDR3 region has 14 residues. CDR3 sequence (DNA): TGTGCCAGCAGCGCGGGACAGATAACCGGGGAGCTGTTTTTT. Translating it yields CASSAGQITGELFF.

The rearrangement joins TRBV2 to TRBJ2-1; 10 bases match TRBD1. The V and J ends lost 10 bases and 5 bases, in that order; junction bases with no gene match: 2. The germline V gene has CDR1 SNHLY and CDR2 FYNNEI. CDR3 length equals 12 residues. The CDR3 spells CAKDRGNNEQFF. The CDR3 DNA sequence: TGTGCCAAGGACAGGGGGAACAATGAGCAGTTCTTC.

The chain joins TRBV7-3 to TRBJ2-4, with TRBD2 as a possible D gene (6 bases). From germline, CDR1 is SGHTA and CDR2 FQGTGA. Trimming pared 5 bases from V and 10 bases from J, leaving 18 bases between. This CDR3 has 14 amino acids. The CDR3 is CASSPGRDPGIQYF. CDR3 DNA: TGTGCCAGCAGCCCCGGGCGGGACCCAGGGATTCAGTACTTC.

The chain is built from TRBV15 and TRBJ1-1; 9 bases match TRBD1. V was clipped by 1 base and J by 4 bases; unmatched bases: 4. This CDR3 region has 15 residues. Looked up from germline, CDR1 is LNHNV and CDR2 is YYDKDF (reference sequence). CDR3 loop: CATSRGTGVVTEAFF. The CDR3 DNA follows: TGTGCCACCAGCAGAGGGACAGGGGTTGTCACTGAAGCTTTCTTT.

The gene calls are TRBV7-6 and TRBJ2-3, with a possible D match to TRBD1 (6 bases). Germline V CDR1 and CDR2: SGHVS, FNYEAQ. The CDR3 is 15 amino acids. V was clipped by 1 base and J by 4 bases, with 12 bases between them. The CDR3 here is CASSLGLQGPDTQYF. The CDR3 DNA reads TGTGCCAGCAGCTTAGGCCTACAGGGCCCAGATACGCAGTATTTT.

This chain links TRBV4-1 with TRBJ1-3; 9 nucleotides match TRBD1. Germline values: CDR1 MGHRA, CDR2 YSYEKL. The CDR3 is 15 amino acids. After removal of 5 bases from V and 1 base from J, the junction contained 3 bases not matched to a gene. Written as DNA, the CDR3 is TGCGCCAGCAGCTTCGGACAGGGGTCTGGAAACACCATATATTTT. Translated, it gives CASSFGQGSGNTIYF.

This clone has a single count. The J gene is TRBJ2-2, the V gene TRBV27, with 12 positions matching TRBD2. V gave up 7 bases and J gave up 5 bases; unmatched junction bases: 5. Germline lookup yields CDR1 MNHEY and CDR2 SMNVEV (reference sequence). The CDR3 length is 15 residues. The CDR3 reads CASNPSGGATGELFF. For the CDR3, the DNA is TGTGCCAGCAACCCTAGCGGGGGGGCAACCGGGGAGCTGTTTTTT.

The chain joins TRBV9 to TRBJ2-7; perhaps TRBD1 as D (6 bases). Trimming took off 4 bases at V and 7 bases at J, with 24 bases between the two ends. Germline CDR1 and CDR2: SGDLS and YYNGEE. The CDR3 spans 16 residues. The chain's CDR3 is CASSPQDWDKYSEQYF. CDR3 bases: TGTGCCAGCAGCCCCCAAGACTGGGACAAATATTCGGAGCAGTACTTC.

The chain recombines TRBV2 with TRBJ1-2, with 8 bases aligning to TRBD1. Per the germline V gene, CDR1 is SNHLY and CDR2 is FYNNEI. There are 13 residues in the CDR3. With V trimmed by 7 bases and J by 1 base, 2 bases remained unmatched. The CDR3 loop reads CASTDRDNYGYTF. In DNA, the CDR3 is TGTGCCAGCACGGACAGGGATAACTATGGCTACACCTTC.

J is TRBJ2-7 and V is TRBV4-1, with 7 bases that match TRBD2. The CDR3 spans 15 residues. Germline V gene data show CDR1 as MGHRA and CDR2 as YSYEKL. V gave up 1 base and J gave up 2 bases; unmatched junction bases: 5. Written as DNA, the CDR3 is TGCGCCAGCAGCCAAGTGGGCGGGGGAGCCTACGAGCAGTACTTC. This encodes CASSQVGGGAYEQYF.

The chain couples TRBV18 to TRBJ2-7, with 8 bases that match TRBD1. The CDR3 is 15 residues long. Germline CDR1 is KGHSH and CDR2 is LQKENI. Unmatched junction bases numbered 5, after V lost 2 bases and J lost 2 bases. The CDR3 spells CASSPTQGGAYEQYF. CDR3 coding DNA: TGTGCCAGCTCACCAACACAGGGGGGAGCCTACGAGCAGTACTTC.

CDR3 in amino acids: CASDYRVGNQPQHF. The CDR3 DNA reads TGTGCCAGCGACTACAGGGTAGGCAATCAGCCCCAGCATTTT. The V gene is TRBV19, the J gene TRBJ1-5; a possible D gene is TRBD1 (6 bases). This CDR3 spans 14 amino acids. V gave up 9 bases and J gave up 2 bases, with 14 bases separating them. Germline values: CDR1 LNHDA, CDR2 SQIVND (reference sequence).

The chain couples TRBV5-1 to TRBJ2-7, with D perhaps matching TRBD1 (6 bases). This CDR3 comprises 13 residues. From germline, CDR1 is SGHRS and CDR2 YFSETQ. V was pared by 5 bases and J by 2 bases, with 11 bases between. CDR3 nucleotides: TGCGCCAGCAGTTCGACAGGTACCTACGAGCAGTACTTC. Protein: CASSSTGTYEQYF.

This chain uses TRBV27 with TRBJ2-1, with D tentatively TRBD1 (7 bases). Germline CDR1 reads MNHEY; CDR2 reads SMNVEV (reference sequence). This CDR3 has 23 amino acids. V was cut by 0 bases and J by 4 bases, with 34 bases left in between. CDR3 in amino acids: CASSLSEGAPVLGGHDRYNEQFF. The DNA of the CDR3 is TGTGCCAGCAGTTTATCGGAGGGGGCGCCCGTTTTGGGGGGCCACGACCGATACAATGAGCAGTTCTTC.

The DNA of the CDR3 is TGTGCCAGCAGCCAAGTCCTCTACCCCGAGCAGTACTTC. The encoded protein is CASSQVLYPEQYF. This rearrangement joins TRBV4-2 to TRBJ2-7; D is unclear. V was cut by 1 base and J by 6 bases, with 10 bases left in between. From germline, CDR1 is LGHNA and CDR2 YNFKEQ. The CDR3 totals 13 residues.

The J gene is TRBJ2-7, the V gene TRBV7-3, with 8 bases matching TRBD2. The CDR3 runs to 14 residues. J was trimmed by 3 bases and V by 2 bases; bases with no gene match: 3. CDR1 is SGHTA and CDR2 is FQGTGA in the germline V gene. The DNA of the CDR3 is TGTGCCAGCAGCTTATTTGCGGGGGGCTACGAGCAGTACTTC. Its translation: CASSLFAGGYEQYF.

Concerning this clone: One end of the junction fails to match germline, which may point to a read error. V and J are TRBV7-7 and TRBJ2-5, with 8 bases lining up with TRBD2. CDR3 size: 15 residues. The germline gives CDR1 SSHAT, CDR2 FNYEAQ (reference sequence). The chain's CDR3 is CASSTTSGGGETQYF. CDR3 in DNA: TGTGCTAGCAGCACAACTAGCGGAGGGGGAGAGACCCAGTACTTC.

This clone was recorded once. V and J are TRBV25-1 and TRBJ1-1; no firm D call. Trimming left V 4 bases short and J 4 bases short, with 13 bases between. Germline V lookup: CDR1 MGHDK, CDR2 SYGVNS. The CDR3 is 14 amino acids. The CDR3 DNA sequence: TGTGCCAGCAGTGCCTCGGCCTGGAGCACTGAAGCTTTCTTT. It codes for CASSASAWSTEAFF.

As for this clone: Since the CDR3 does not end with the conserved phenylalanine or tryptophan, this likely comes from a read error. The chain joins TRBV5-6 to TRBJ2-7; TRBD1 matches 10 bases. CDR3 size: 14 residues. Looked up from germline, CDR1 is SGHDT and CDR2 is YYEEEE. The V gene end was trimmed by 4 bases and the J gene end by 2 bases; junction bases not matched to a gene: 3. CDR3 DNA sequence: TGTGCCAGCAGCACGACAGGGGGCCCCTACGAGCAGTACCTC. This translates into CASSTTGGPYEQYL.

The chain is built from TRBV2 and TRBJ2-7, with a tentative D call TRBD1 (5 bases). V dropped 6 bases and J dropped 0 bases, with 18 bases sitting between them. Germline V gene data show CDR1 as SNHLY and CDR2 as FYNNEI. This CDR3 contains 16 residues. CDR3: CASSLPRQNPSYEQYF. Here the CDR3 DNA reads TGTGCCAGCAGCCTTCCCCGACAGAACCCCTCCTACGAGCAGTACTTC.

In DNA form, the CDR3 reads TGTGCCTGGAGAGAGATGGGACAGGGCATCCGGGAGCTGTTTTTT. Protein sequence: CAWREMGQGIRELFF. The rearrangement uses TRBV30 and TRBJ2-2; 9 bases agree with TRBD1. Germline V CDR1 and CDR2: GTSNPN, SVGIG (reference sequence). The length of the CDR3 is 15 residues. The V and J ends lost 3 bases and 9 bases, in that order; junction bases with no gene match: 11.